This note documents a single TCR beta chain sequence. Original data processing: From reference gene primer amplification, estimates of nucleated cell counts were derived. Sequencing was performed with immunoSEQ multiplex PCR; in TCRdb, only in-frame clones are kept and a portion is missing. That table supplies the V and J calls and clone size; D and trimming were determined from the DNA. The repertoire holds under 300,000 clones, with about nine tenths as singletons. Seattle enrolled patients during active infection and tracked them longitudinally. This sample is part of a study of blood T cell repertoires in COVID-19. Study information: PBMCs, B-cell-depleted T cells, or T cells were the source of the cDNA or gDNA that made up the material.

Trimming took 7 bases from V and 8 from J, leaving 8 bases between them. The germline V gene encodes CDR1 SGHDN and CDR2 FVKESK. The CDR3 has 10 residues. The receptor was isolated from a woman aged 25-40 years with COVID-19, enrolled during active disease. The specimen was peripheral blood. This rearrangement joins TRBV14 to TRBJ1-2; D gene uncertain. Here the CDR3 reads CASMGGGYTF. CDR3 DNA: TGTGCCAGCATGGGAGGGGGCTACACCTTC.